This T cell receptor beta chain is from a study of blood T cell repertoires in COVID-19. Study background: Material from acute and convalescent COVID-19 was sourced from the United States, Italy and Spain. In each case, the material was cDNA or gDNA derived from T cells, B-cell-depleted T cells, or PBMCs.

In the original analysis: Amplification of reference gene primers was used by the study to estimate nucleated cell counts. Profiling relied on immunoSEQ multiplex PCR, and the TCRdb table lists in-frame clones only, not all of them. D and trimming were read from the DNA, whereas the V and J calls and clone size are those reported in that table. In the table there are 130,000 to 150,000 clones, approximately 85% of which are singletons. The trim removed 3 bases at V and 3 bases at J, leaving 4 bases unmatched. The CDR3 contains 14 residues. From germline, CDR1 is LNHDA and CDR2 SQIVND (reference sequence).

The rearrangement joins TRBV19 to TRBJ1-2; 7 bases fit TRBD1. Sequencing was performed on peripheral blood. This clonotype was sampled from a man between 65 and 85 years old with acute or convalescent COVID-19. The CDR3 nucleotides are TGTGCCAGTAGTATCGGGACAGAAGACTATGGCTACACCTTC. It yields the protein CASSIGTEDYGYTF.